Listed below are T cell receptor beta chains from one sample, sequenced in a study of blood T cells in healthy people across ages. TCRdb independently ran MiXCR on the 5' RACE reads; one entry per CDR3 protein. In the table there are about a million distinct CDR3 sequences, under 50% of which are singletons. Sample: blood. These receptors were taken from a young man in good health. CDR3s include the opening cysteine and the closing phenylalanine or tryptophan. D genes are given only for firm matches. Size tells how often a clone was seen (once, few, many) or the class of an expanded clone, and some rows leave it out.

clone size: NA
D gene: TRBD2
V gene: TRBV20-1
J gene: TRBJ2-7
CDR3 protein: CSARTSGGSSYNEQYF
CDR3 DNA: TGCAGTGCCCGGACTAGCGGGGGGAGCTCCTACAATGAGCAGTACTTC

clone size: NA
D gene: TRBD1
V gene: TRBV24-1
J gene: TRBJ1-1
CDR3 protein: CATSARQGGTEAFF
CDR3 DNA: TGTGCCACCAGTGCCAGACAGGGGGGGACTGAAGCTTTCTTT

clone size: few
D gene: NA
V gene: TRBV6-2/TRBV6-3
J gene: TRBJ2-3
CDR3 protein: CASRDLLTDTQYF
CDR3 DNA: TGTGCCAGCAGGGACCTTCTCACAGATACGCAGTATTTT

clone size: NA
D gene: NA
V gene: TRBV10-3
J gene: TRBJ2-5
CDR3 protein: CAISSDIRRETQYF
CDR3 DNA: TGTGCCATCAGTTCGGACATCCGACGAGAGACCCAGTACTTC

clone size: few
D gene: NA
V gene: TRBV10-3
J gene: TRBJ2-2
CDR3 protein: CAITETGITGELFF
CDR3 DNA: TGTGCCATCACCGAAACAGGGATCACCGGGGAGCTGTTTTTT

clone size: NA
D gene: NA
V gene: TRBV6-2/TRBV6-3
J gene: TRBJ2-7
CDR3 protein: CASSSPGTDTEQYF
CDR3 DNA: TGTGCCAGCAGTTCCCCTGGGACGGATACCGAGCAGTACTTC

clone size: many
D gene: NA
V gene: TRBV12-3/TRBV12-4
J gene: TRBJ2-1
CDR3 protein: CASSNEALANEQFF
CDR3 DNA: TGTGCCAGCTCAAACGAGGCGCTAGCGAATGAGCAGTTCTTC

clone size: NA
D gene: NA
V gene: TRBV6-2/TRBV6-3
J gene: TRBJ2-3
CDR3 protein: CASSWTLLRPSTDTQYF
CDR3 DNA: TGTGCCAGCAGCTGGACTCTACTTCGTCCTAGCACAGATACGCAGTATTTT

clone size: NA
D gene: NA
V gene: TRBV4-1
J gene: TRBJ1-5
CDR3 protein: CASSQVDREYSNQPQHF
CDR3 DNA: TGCGCCAGCAGCCAAGTGGACAGAGAATATAGCAATCAGCCCCAGCATTTT

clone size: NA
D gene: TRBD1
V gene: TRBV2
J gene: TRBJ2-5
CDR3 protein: CASSRDSRETQYF
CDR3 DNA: TGTGCCAGCAGTAGGGACAGCAGAGAGACCCAGTACTTC

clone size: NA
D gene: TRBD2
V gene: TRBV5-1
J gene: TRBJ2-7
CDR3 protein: CASSLQAGLAGEEQYF
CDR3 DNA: TGCGCCAGCAGCTTGCAGGCGGGGCTAGCGGGGGAAGAGCAGTACTTC

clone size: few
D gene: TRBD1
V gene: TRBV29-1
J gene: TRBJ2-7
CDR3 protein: CSVEGGQGDRDDEQYF
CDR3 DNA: TGCAGCGTTGAAGGGGGACAAGGGGACAGGGACGACGAGCAGTACTTC

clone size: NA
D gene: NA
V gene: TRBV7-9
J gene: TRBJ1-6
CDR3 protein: CASSYQSSYNSPLHF
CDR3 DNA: TGTGCCAGCAGCTATCAGAGCTCCTATAATTCACCCCTCCACTTT

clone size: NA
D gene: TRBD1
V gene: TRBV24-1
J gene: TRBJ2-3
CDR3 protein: CATTGQGADTQYF
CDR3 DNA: TGTGCCACCACCGGACAGGGGGCAGATACGCAGTATTTT

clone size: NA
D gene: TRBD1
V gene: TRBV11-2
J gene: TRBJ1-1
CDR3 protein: CASSLVGQMNTEAFF
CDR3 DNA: TGTGCCAGCAGCTTAGTGGGACAGATGAACACTGAAGCTTTCTTT

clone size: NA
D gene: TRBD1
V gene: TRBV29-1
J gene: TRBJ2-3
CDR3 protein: CSVRQGVDTQYF
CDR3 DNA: TGCAGCGTTCGACAGGGTGTTGATACGCAGTATTTT

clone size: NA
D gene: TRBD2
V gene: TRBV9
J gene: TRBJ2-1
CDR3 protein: CASSPGGQTGYNEQFF
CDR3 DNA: TGTGCCAGCAGCCCGGGGGGGCAAACAGGGTACAATGAGCAGTTCTTC

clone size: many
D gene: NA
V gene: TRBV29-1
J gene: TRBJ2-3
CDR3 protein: CSVGTDTQYF
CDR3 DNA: TGCAGCGTGGGCACAGATACGCAGTATTTT

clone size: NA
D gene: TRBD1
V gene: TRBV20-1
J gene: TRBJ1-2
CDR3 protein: CSAPPTGLRGYTF
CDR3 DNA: TGCAGTGCTCCTCCGACAGGGCTCCGGGGCTACACCTTC

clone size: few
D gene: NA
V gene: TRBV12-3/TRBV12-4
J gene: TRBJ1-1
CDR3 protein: CASSRQTLNTEAFF
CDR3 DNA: TGTGCCAGCAGCCGTCAAACACTGAACACTGAAGCTTTCTTT

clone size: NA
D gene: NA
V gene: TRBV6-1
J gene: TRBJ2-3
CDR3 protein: CASSEALTGTDTQYF
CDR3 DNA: TGTGCCAGCAGTGAAGCCTTGACAGGAACAGATACGCAGTATTTT

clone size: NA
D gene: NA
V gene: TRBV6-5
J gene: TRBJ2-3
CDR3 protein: CARPDFRTDTQYF
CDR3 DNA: TGTGCCAGACCGGACTTTCGCACAGATACGCAGTATTTT